This T cell receptor (beta chain) originates from a study of T cell responses to AZD1222 COVID-19 vaccine. Study results and limitations: Receipt of two AZD1222 doses was followed by a rise in Spike-specific TCR breadth and depth. Just a handful of people given AZD1222 tested seropositive at baseline. Nearly half of spike-specific TCRs reportedly go after variant regions that carry no mutations. Females made up more of the donors, who were largely white British, and clonal diversity may have come out too low.

In the case of this clone: As yet, its antigen is unknown.

Germline CDR1 reads LNHDA; CDR2 reads SQIVND (reference sequence). The CDR3 is 17 residues long. With 5 bases clipped from V and 1 base from J, the junction kept 7 bases outside the gene matches. The protocol was immunoSEQ multiplex PCR, while the TCRdb copy is restricted to in-frame clones and leaves out a portion. This sample carries nearly 110,000 clones, 70% to 90% of them seen once, and the ten largest clones take around 4.9%. The chain joins TRBV19 to TRBJ2-5, with 13 bases fitting TRBD2. This material consisted of peripheral blood, taken 28 days after the second AZD1222 dose. The receptor's source is an adult who received the AZD1222 COVID-19 vaccine. The chain's CDR3 is CASSLFGTSGVQETQYF. The CDR3 bases are TGTGCCAGTAGTTTGTTCGGGACTAGCGGGGTCCAAGAGACCCAGTACTTC. Full variable domain (outside the CDR3, taken from reference TRBV19 and TRBJ2-5): DGGITQSPKYLFRKEGQNVTLSCEQNLNHDAMYWYRQDPGQGLRLIYYSQIVNDFQKGDIAEGYSVSREKKESFPLTVTSAQKNPTAFYLCASSLFGTSGVQETQYFGPGTRLLVL.